These T cell receptor beta chains were read from a single sample in a study of T cells in Graves' hyperthyroidism and ophthalmopathy. MiXCR was run by TCRdb on the multiplex PCR reads, yielding one entry per CDR3 protein. The profile covers under 700,000 distinct CDR3 sequences, with around 17% appearing a single time and 18% taken by the ten largest. The specimen was blood. The source of these receptors is a woman aged 18-29 years with Graves' hyperthyroidism. Each CDR3 is given with its conserved first and last residue. The D gene is left open where the match is weak. Part of the rows lack a size; the others show once, few, many or a class for expanded clones.

TRBJ1-1	few	TRBV6-1	-	CATHGKTEAFF	TGTGCCACCCATGGTAAGACTGAAGCTTTCTTT
TRBJ2-7	many	TRBV20-1	TRBD1	CSARDRDRTYEQYF	TGCAGTGCTAGAGACCGGGACAGAACCTACGAGCAGTACTTC
TRBJ2-7	many	TRBV14	-	CASSLFSRDEQYF	TGTGCCAGCAGCCTGTTTAGCCGGGACGAGCAGTACTTC
TRBJ2-1	many	TRBV11-2	-	CASSLVGGAVYNEQFF	TGTGCCAGCAGCTTAGTAGGGGGGGCAGTCTACAATGAGCAGTTCTTC
TRBJ2-7	many	TRBV29-1	-	CSVVRDGYEQYF	TGCAGCGTGGTCCGGGACGGATACGAGCAGTACTTC
TRBJ2-5	many	TRBV7-9	TRBD1	CASRSGQGAGETQYF	TGTGCCAGCAGGTCAGGACAGGGAGCCGGAGAGACCCAGTACTTC
TRBJ1-4	few	TRBV7-6	TRBD1	CASSLGGTVEKLFF	TGTGCCAGCAGCTTAGGAGGGACAGTCGAAAAACTGTTTTTT
TRBJ1-5	many	TRBV6-2/TRBV6-3	-	CASSYPVGQGNQPQHF	TGTGCCAGCAGTTACCCGGTCGGGCAGGGCAATCAGCCCCAGCATTTT
TRBJ2-1	-	TRBV6-1	-	CASSPDYRPYNEQFF	TGTGCCAGCAGCCCGGACTACCGTCCGTACAATGAGCAGTTCTTC
TRBJ1-2	once	TRBV13	TRBD1	CAGSLGTGTNYGYTF	TGTGCCGGCAGCTTGGGGACAGGGACTAACTATGGCTACACCTTC
TRBJ1-1	many	TRBV28	-	CASSLTGQMNTEAFF	TGTGCCAGCAGTTTAACTGGCCAAATGAACACTGAAGCTTTCTTT
TRBJ1-2	-	TRBV7-2	TRBD1	CASCRTGGDGYTF	TGTGCCAGCTGCCGGACAGGGGGGGATGGCTACACCTTC
TRBJ2-1	-	TRBV12-3/TRBV12-4	TRBD2	CASSSRVLATTYNEQFF	TGTGCCAGCAGTTCAAGGGTACTAGCGACCACCTACAATGAGCAGTTCTTC
TRBJ1-1	few	TRBV29-1	-	CSGTGIWNTEAFF	TGCAGCGGAACAGGGATTTGGAACACTGAAGCTTTCTTT
TRBJ1-1	many	TRBV11-2	-	CASSSNPPRNTEAFF	TGTGCCAGCAGCTCTAACCCCCCACGCAACACTGAAGCTTTCTTT
TRBJ1-1	once	TRBV7-8	-	CASSERVGTEAFF	TGTGCCAGCAGCGAGAGGGTGGGCACTGAAGCTTTCTTT
TRBJ2-7	many	TRBV7-9	-	CASSLADTHEQYF	TGTGCCAGCAGCTTAGCGGACACCCACGAGCAGTACTTC
TRBJ2-2	-	TRBV15	-	CATSRGLTNTGELFF	TGTGCCACCAGCAGAGGACTTACGAACACCGGGGAGCTGTTTTTT
TRBJ2-1	many	TRBV11-2	-	CASSLEGSSSYNEQFF	TGTGCCAGCAGCTTAGAAGGGAGCAGCTCCTACAATGAGCAGTTCTTC
TRBJ2-7	few	TRBV28	-	CASSLKGRSSYEQYF	TGTGCCAGCAGTTTAAAGGGCCGTAGCTCCTACGAGCAGTACTTC
TRBJ2-6	-	TRBV6-1	-	CAGSEWVVGQQISGANVLTF	TGTGCCGGCAGTGAATGGGTCGTGGGTCAGCAAATATCTGGGGCCAACGTCCTGACTTTC
TRBJ1-3	few	TRBV20-1	-	CSATRDTSGNTIYF	TGCAGTGCGACAAGGGACACCTCTGGAAACACCATATATTTT
TRBJ1-3	-	TRBV19	-	CASSIWSPGSGNTIYF	TGTGCCAGTAGTATCTGGTCTCCCGGCTCTGGAAACACCATATATTTT
TRBJ2-7	few	TRBV2	TRBD1	CASTSTSGTGLFGQYF	TGTGCCAGCACCTCAACCTCCGGGACAGGGTTATTTGGGCAGTACTTC
TRBJ2-7	many	TRBV7-2	-	CASSLARGNEQYF	TGTGCCAGCAGCTTAGCGAGGGGAAACGAGCAGTACTTC
TRBJ2-7	many	TRBV12-3/TRBV12-4	TRBD2	CASTLGTSYEQYF	TGTGCCAGCACCCTCGGGACTAGCTACGAGCAGTACTTC
TRBJ1-1	many	TRBV5-4	-	CASKGTVKNTEAFF	TGTGCCAGCAAGGGGACTGTGAAGAACACTGAAGCTTTCTTT
TRBJ2-3	-	TRBV14	TRBD2	CASSQDGLAGGPDTQYF	TGTGCCAGCAGCCAAGATGGTCTAGCGGGAGGCCCAGATACGCAGTATTTT
TRBJ2-5	-	TRBV20-1	-	CSASIAGTVLETQYF	TGCAGTGCTAGTATAGCCGGGACGGTGTTAGAGACCCAGTACTTC
TRBJ2-7	few	TRBV5-1	-	CASSLGAGGLSKGTYEQYF	TGCGCCAGCAGCTTGGGGGCAGGGGGACTGTCCAAGGGCACCTACGAGCAGTACTTC
TRBJ1-5	-	TRBV19	-	CASSIALRGRQPQHF	TGTGCCAGTAGTATAGCCCTACGGGGTAGGCAGCCCCAGCATTTT
TRBJ2-1	many	TRBV11-3	-	CASSFSGREEQFF	TGTGCCAGCAGCTTCAGTGGTCGGGAAGAGCAGTTCTTC
TRBJ2-7	many	TRBV30	TRBD2	CASASGKSYEQYF	TGTGCCTCTGCAAGCGGGAAGTCCTACGAGCAGTACTTC
TRBJ1-4	few	TRBV20-1	TRBD1	CSARQGAQEKLFF	TGCAGTGCTAGACAGGGGGCGCAGGAAAAACTGTTTTTT
TRBJ2-3	-	TRBV5-4	-	CASTSFLGTDTQYF	TGTGCCAGCACCTCCTTCTTAGGCACAGATACGCAGTATTTT
TRBJ1-1	-	TRBV4-2	-	CASSQELVGRDTEAFF	TGTGCCAGCAGCCAAGAACTAGTAGGCAGGGACACTGAAGCTTTCTTT
TRBJ2-7	many	TRBV20-1	TRBD2	CSASKAASGGRYSYEQYF	TGCAGTGCTAGTAAGGCGGCTAGCGGGGGTCGATACTCCTACGAGCAGTACTTC
TRBJ2-3	many	TRBV6-1	TRBD2	CASSDETGGMDTQYF	TGTGCCAGCAGTGACGAGACGGGGGGGATGGATACGCAGTATTTT
TRBJ2-7	-	TRBV7-2	-	CASSLDGNLYEQYF	TGTGCCAGCAGCTTGGACGGGAACCTCTACGAGCAGTACTTC
TRBJ1-5	many	TRBV6-1	-	CASRPAEGSNQPQHF	TGTGCCAGCAGGCCCGCCGAGGGTAGCAATCAGCCCCAGCATTTT
TRBJ2-5	few	TRBV7-9	TRBD2	CASSSGATGTSGRAGETQYF	TGTGCCAGCAGCTCCGGGGCAACCGGGACTAGCGGGAGGGCCGGGGAGACCCAGTACTTC
TRBJ2-7	-	TRBV4-1	-	CASSQGWDMTYEQYF	TGCGCCAGCAGCCAAGGATGGGACATGACCTACGAGCAGTACTTC
TRBJ1-6	few	TRBV6-1	TRBD1	CASTRTGGSYNSPLHF	TGTGCCAGCACTAGGACAGGGGGATCCTATAATTCACCCCTCCACTTT
TRBJ2-3	few	TRBV12-3/TRBV12-4	-	CASTDPTGLGTDTQYF	TGTGCCAGCACTGACCCGACAGGCCTGGGCACAGATACGCAGTATTTT
TRBJ2-1	many	TRBV28	-	CASSLGVGYNEQFF	TGTGCCAGCAGTTTAGGGGTAGGGTACAATGAGCAGTTCTTC
TRBJ1-6	many	TRBV4-3	-	CASSQVKMLASPLHF	TGCGCCAGCAGCCAAGTAAAAATGCTTGCTTCACCCCTCCACTTT
TRBJ1-5	few	TRBV2	-	CASSGGGSRQPQHF	TGTGCCAGCAGCGGGGGGGGATCACGGCAGCCCCAGCATTTT
TRBJ2-1	-	TRBV6-1	TRBD2	CASSVAGSNEQFF	TGTGCCAGCAGTGTAGCGGGATCCAATGAGCAGTTCTTC
TRBJ2-3	-	TRBV10-1	TRBD2	CASSDAGVGGDTQYF	TGCGCCAGCAGTGATGCGGGAGTCGGTGGAGATACGCAGTATTTT
TRBJ2-7	medium-sized	TRBV20-1	-	CSARTGEEVYEQYF	TGCAGTGCTAGAACAGGGGAGGAGGTCTACGAGCAGTACTTC
TRBJ1-2	many	TRBV5-1	-	CASSLGAGGTIITIDGYTF	TGCGCCAGCAGCTTGGGGGCAGGAGGGACTATTATAACTATCGATGGCTACACCTTC
TRBJ2-3	-	TRBV6-5	-	CASSYSSRPTDTQYF	TGTGCCAGCAGTTACTCGAGTCGCCCCACAGATACGCAGTATTTT
TRBJ2-2	few	TRBV9	-	CASSVGPGIFGTGELFF	TGTGCCAGCAGCGTAGGCCCAGGGATCTTTGGCACCGGGGAGCTGTTTTTT
TRBJ2-1	-	TRBV10-3	TRBD2	CAISESGLAIYNEQFF	TGTGCCATCAGTGAGTCGGGACTAGCCATCTACAATGAGCAGTTCTTC
TRBJ2-1	many	TRBV2	TRBD2	CASSDRGGNEQFF	TGTGCCAGCAGTGATCGGGGGGGGAATGAGCAGTTCTTC
TRBJ1-5	few	TRBV27	TRBD1	CASSATGTIGQPQHF	TGTGCCAGCAGTGCGACAGGGACCATCGGCCAGCCCCAGCATTTT